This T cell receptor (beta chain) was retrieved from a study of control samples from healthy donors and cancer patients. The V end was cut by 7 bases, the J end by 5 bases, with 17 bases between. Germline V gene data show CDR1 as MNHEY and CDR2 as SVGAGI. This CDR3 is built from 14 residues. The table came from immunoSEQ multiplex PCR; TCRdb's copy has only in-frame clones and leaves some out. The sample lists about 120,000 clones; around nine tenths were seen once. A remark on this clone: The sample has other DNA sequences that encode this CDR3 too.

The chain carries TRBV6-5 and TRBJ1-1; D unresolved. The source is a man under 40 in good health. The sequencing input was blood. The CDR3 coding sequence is TGTGCCAGCATCATCGTGTCTGAGGGAACTGAAGCTTTCTTT. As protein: CASIIVSEGTEAFF.